This T cell receptor beta chain was documented in a study of CXCR3-negative and CXCR3-positive naive CD8 T cells. The TRB cDNA libraries were prepared by 5' RACE with UMI labels. Using the 5' RACE reads, TCRdb records one entry per CDR3 protein without DNA. The sample has about 43,000 distinct CDR3 sequences. There are 21 residues in the CDR3. Germline CDR1 and CDR2: SEHNR and FQNEAQ (reference sequence). Sequencing input: memory CD8+ T cells from blood. V is TRBV7-9 and J is TRBJ2-2; TCRdb's D call, TRBD1, is unchecked because there is no DNA. The receptor's source is a human donor in good health. Some clones in this sample may be carry-over from other donors' samples. CDR3 protein: CASSLAPGTGSTRWLAGELFF.